Below, 23 T cell receptor beta chains from the same sample are listed, as sequenced in a study of shared clonotypes between healthy human individuals. Libraries were prepared by immunoSEQ multiplex PCR; TCRdb keeps only in-frame clonotypes and omits some of them. This table has over 850,000 clones, about four fifths appearing once. Sample: memory CD4+ T cells from PBMCs. Subset here: CD45RA-negative fraction. These receptors were taken from a young man in good health. Some clones in this sample may be carry-over from other donors' samples.

The chain couples TRBV19 to TRBJ1-4; 9 nucleotides match TRBD1. The V gene end was trimmed by 7 bases and the J gene end by 6 bases; junction bases not matched to a gene: 9. Germline V CDR1 and CDR2: LNHDA, SQIVND (reference sequence). The CDR3 has 15 amino acids. The CDR3 DNA reads TGTGCCAGTATGGCGACCCGGGACAGGGATGAAAAACTGTTTTTT. Its protein product is CASMATRDRDEKLFF.

This chain joins TRBV10-1 and TRBJ2-5; 7 bases map to TRBD1. The junction had 15 bases not matched to a gene; V was cut back by 3 bases and J by 2 bases. The germline CDR1 and CDR2 sequences are WNHNN and SYGVQD (reference sequence). This CDR3 comprises 18 residues. The CDR3 DNA reads TGCGCCAGCAGTGATTCGTTCTTGGACAGGTCGATTCAAGAGACCCAGTACTTC. Translation: CASSDSFLDRSIQETQYF.

This clone occurred once. This chain joins TRBV28 and TRBJ2-3, with D maybe TRBD2 (5 bases). Germline V gene sequence: CDR1 MDHEN, CDR2 SYDVKM. The CDR3 has 15 amino acids. V shed 6 bases and J shed 1 base, with 14 bases lying between them. CDR3 region: CASSLGGWRTDTQYF. CDR3 DNA sequence: TGTGCCAGCAGCCTCGGAGGATGGCGCACAGATACGCAGTATTTT.

The chain uses TRBV21-1 and TRBJ1-4; TRBD1, the D gene given by the table, was not confirmed from the DNA. TRBV21-1 is labeled a pseudogene. The CDR3 runs to 14 residues. In DNA form, the CDR3 reads TGTGCCAGCAGGGCCAGGAAAGGTGCTGAAAAACTGTTTTTT. Translating gives CASRARKGAEKLFF.

The chain employs TRBV29-1 and TRBJ2-3; 8 bases match TRBD2. CDR1 SQVTM and CDR2 ANQGSEA come from the germline V gene. CDR3 size: 12 residues. CDR3 in DNA: TGCAGTGCGCGGGAGGAGTGGGATACGCAGTATTTT. It translates to CSAREEWDTQYF.

This clone was detected only once. The chain links TRBV7-2 to TRBJ2-7, with D possibly TRBD1 on 6 matching bases. The CDR3 contains 14 residues. The germline CDR1 and CDR2 sequences are SGHTA and FQGNSA. V lost 4 bases and J lost 3, with 13 bases in between. Here the CDR3 DNA reads TGTGCCAGCAGCTCCGACAGGATTCACTACGAGCAGTACTTC. Its protein is CASSSDRIHYEQYF.

The chain has TRBV5-1 and TRBJ2-7; 7 nucleotides line up with TRBD1. V lost 3 bases and J lost 7; bases outside the gene matches: 10. This CDR3 is built from 14 residues. Germline V CDR1 and CDR2: SGHRS, YFSETQ. CDR3 sequence (DNA): TGCGCCAGCAGCTGGGACAGATTGATGGAGGAGCAGTACTTC. This encodes CASSWDRLMEEQYF.

The CDR3 region has the DNA TGTGCCTGGGGGGACATGAACTTCCATCAGCCCCAGCATTTT. It is translated as CAWGDMNFHQPQHF. The V gene is TRBV30, the J gene TRBJ1-5; TRBD1 might be the D (6 bases). V was cut by 5 bases and J by 5 bases, with 16 bases left in between. The germline V gene has CDR1 GTSNPN and CDR2 SVGIG (reference sequence). The CDR3 runs to 14 residues.

V is TRBV27 and J is TRBJ1-1; tentative D call: TRBD1 (5 bases). Deletions cut 5 bases from V and 2 bases from J, with 15 bases between. In germline, CDR1 is MNHEY, CDR2 SMNVEV (reference sequence). The CDR3 contains 15 residues. The CDR3 sequence: CASSPAGGPNTEAFF. The DNA for the CDR3 is TGTGCCAGCAGTCCCGCGGGGGGACCAAACACTGAAGCTTTCTTT.

This clone was counted only a few times. V gene TRBV18 combines with J gene TRBJ1-2, with D maybe TRBD1 (6 bases). The CDR3 totals 15 residues. CDR1 is KGHSH, CDR2 LQKENI, per germline. Trimming stripped 2 bases from V and 7 bases from J, with 17 bases between. The CDR3 coding sequence is TGTGCCAGCTCACCAGAGGGGGGGACTCCGCGTGGCTACACCTTC. Translating it yields CASSPEGGTPRGYTF.

The chain combines TRBV5-1 with TRBJ2-5; 10 nucleotides agree with TRBD2. Germline trimming cut 0 bases from V and 2 bases from J; bases unmatched to any gene: 10. The CDR3 has 18 residues. CDR1 is SGHRS, CDR2 YFSETQ, per germline. CDR3 nucleotide sequence: TGCGCCAGCAGCTTGGAGCCCCTAGCGGGAGTAAGGCAAGAGACCCAGTACTTC. The encoded protein is CASSLEPLAGVRQETQYF.

CDR3 residues: CASSLVPAGAQETQYF. For the CDR3, the DNA is TGCGCCAGCAGCTTGGTACCCGCCGGGGCCCAAGAGACCCAGTACTTC. This chain links TRBV5-1 with TRBJ2-5; D assignment may be TRBD1 or TRBD2 (5 bases each). V was clipped by 0 bases and J by 1 base, with 13 bases between them. The CDR3 totals 16 residues. In germline, CDR1 is SGHRS, CDR2 YFSETQ. The whole variable domain, filled in from reference TRBV5-1 and TRBJ2-5, reads KAGVTQTPRYLIKTRGQQVTLSCSPISGHRSVSWYQQTPGQGLQFLFEYFSETQRNKGNFPGRFSGRQFSNSRSEMNVSTLELGDSALYLCASSLVPAGAQETQYFGPGTRLLVL.

V usage is TRBV28 and J usage is TRBJ1-3; D is uncertain. In germline, CDR1 is MDHEN, CDR2 SYDVKM. The CDR3 is made up of 15 amino acids. V lost 5 bases and J lost 0, with 11 bases in between. As DNA, the CDR3 is TGTGCCAGCAGTCCAGCTTCCCCCTCTGGAAACACCATATATTTT. This translates into CASSPASPSGNTIYF. The entire variable domain, with the rest obtained from reference TRBV28 and TRBJ1-3, is as follows: DVKVTQSSRYLVKRTGEKVFLECVQDMDHENMFWYRQDPGLGLRLIYFSYDVKMKEKGDIPEGYSVSREKKERFSLILESASTNQTSMYLCASSPASPSGNTIYFGEGSWLTVV.

The gene calls are TRBV21-1 and TRBJ1-1; TRBD1 is taken as the D call from the table, unchecked against the DNA. TRBV21-1 is a pseudogene. The CDR3 totals 17 residues. The CDR3 region has the DNA TGTGCCAGCAGCTCAAGGGTGATTGGGCAGGGGGAGGATGAAGCTTTCTTT. Protein sequence: CASSSRVIGQGEDEAFF.

Of note for this clone: Given a far larger clone just one base away, this is likely a sequencing read error. The J gene is TRBJ2-7, the V gene TRBV2; D is perhaps TRBD1 (5 bases). CDR1 is SNHLY and CDR2 is FYNNEI in the germline V gene. The CDR3 spans 14 residues. The V gene lost 6 bases and the J gene lost 0 bases, with 12 bases spanning the gap. The chain's CDR3 is CASSPTVSSYEQYF. As DNA, the CDR3 is TGTGCCAGCAGCCCGACAGTGAGCTCCTACGAGCAGTACTTC.

The chain joins TRBV11-2 to TRBJ2-1, with D possibly TRBD2 on 5 matching bases. V shed 0 bases and J shed 12 bases, with 9 bases lying between them. CDR1 SGHAT and CDR2 FQNNGV come from the germline V gene. The CDR3 is 12 residues long. The CDR3 loop reads CASSLDLTRQFF. Here the CDR3 DNA reads TGTGCCAGCAGCTTAGATCTAACTAGGCAGTTCTTC.

CDR3 DNA: TGTGCCAGCAGCTTACGGTCTGGAGACTCCTACAATGAGCAGTTCTTC. Amino acid sequence: CASSLRSGDSYNEQFF. V and J are TRBV7-3 and TRBJ2-1; the D is unclear. This CDR3 has 16 residues. The germline V gene has CDR1 SGHTA and CDR2 FQGTGA. Trimming removed 2 bases from V and 0 bases from J, with 11 bases in between.

In this sample, this clone turned up a few times. J is TRBJ1-4 and V is TRBV2; no clear D gene. V lost 3 bases to trimming and J lost 8 bases, with 4 bases between them. Germline V gives CDR1 SNHLY, CDR2 FYNNEI. The CDR3 contains 11 residues. The CDR3 DNA reads as TGTGCCAGCAGTGATAGCGAAAAACTGTTTTTT. Encoded protein: CASSDSEKLFF.

The chain joins TRBV6-5 to TRBJ2-3; D possibly corresponds to TRBD1 (6 bases). Trimming removed 4 bases from V and 3 bases from J, with 14 bases in between. CDR1 MNHEY and CDR2 SVGAGI come from the germline V gene. The CDR3 totals 15 residues. The DNA for the CDR3 is TGTGCCAGCAGTTCCACAGGGAGTTTGACAGATACGCAGTATTTT. Amino acid sequence: CASSSTGSLTDTQYF.

The table lists this clone with a count of one. V is TRBV6-5 and J is TRBJ2-7, with 7 bases matching TRBD2. Germline values: CDR1 MNHEY, CDR2 SVGAGI. Trimming removed 9 bases from V and 3 bases from J; junction bases left unmatched: 8. The CDR3 is 13 amino acids. The CDR3 nucleotides read TGTGCCAGTGGGGCGGGAGTGTTCTACGAGCAGTACTTC. Translated, it gives CASGAGVFYEQYF.

This clone was seen a few times. CDR3 amino acids: CASSSAGQGARTQYF. CDR3 nucleotide sequence: TGTGCCAGCAGCTCGGCGGGGCAGGGGGCACGTACGCAGTATTTT. The V gene is TRBV5-4, the J gene TRBJ2-3, with TRBD1 matching 8 bases. Germline V CDR1 and CDR2: SGHNT, YYREEE (reference sequence). Trimming at V came to 3 bases and at J to 8 bases, leaving 11 bases not matched to a gene. This CDR3 is built from 15 residues.

V usage is TRBV5-1 and J usage is TRBJ2-1, with D possibly being TRBD1 (6 bases). CDR1 SGHRS and CDR2 YFSETQ come from the germline V gene. The CDR3 contains 16 residues. Trimming pared 0 bases from V and 3 bases from J, leaving 13 bases between. This chain's CDR3 is CASSLDTPGVYNEQFF. CDR3 DNA: TGCGCCAGCAGCTTGGACACGCCAGGGGTCTACAATGAGCAGTTCTTC.

Turning to this clone: This could be a read error, since a much larger clone is one nucleotide away. The gene calls are TRBV7-2 and TRBJ2-7; 13 bases map to TRBD2. The CDR3 is 15 residues long. V shed 3 bases, J shed 4 bases, and the junction held 3 bases outside the gene matches. Germline V gene sequence: CDR1 SGHTA, CDR2 FQGNSA. The CDR3 DNA sequence: TGTGCCAGCAGCTTTAGGACTAGCGGGAGTTACGAGCAGTACTTC. Translation: CASSFRTSGSYEQYF.